The T cell receptor beta chain under discussion was sequenced for a study of lymphopenia after photon versus proton radiotherapy. Whole-study results and caveats: Relative stability marked proton patients; photon patients lost diversity and naive cells. After lymphocyte nadir, photon-treated repertoires showed oligoclonal expansion, especially CD8+ Temra.

V lost 2 bases, J lost 16 bases, and 18 bases lay in between. The length of the CDR3 is 13 residues. Germline CDR1 MNHEY, CDR2 SVGAGI. Sequencing used immunoSEQ multiplex PCR; TCRdb keeps in-frame clones, though not all of them. Among approximately 47,000 clones listed, 65% to 90% were seen once. Comments on this clone: What it recognizes is unknown.

The specimen comprised peripheral blood, sampled from a patient treated with photon-based radiotherapy. The chain links TRBV6-5 to TRBJ2-1; TRBD1 or TRBD2 may be the D gene (5 bases each). The sequence was collected from a man in his forties with gastric cancer. The CDR3 protein is CASSYLGAGERFF. Written as DNA, the CDR3 is TGTGCCAGCAGTTACCTAGGGGCCGGGGAGCGATTCTTC.